This entry lists 8 T cell receptor beta chains sequenced from one sample in a study of radiotherapy plus CTLA-4 blockade in lung cancer. Libraries were prepared by immunoSEQ multiplex PCR; TCRdb keeps only in-frame clonotypes and omits some of them. The data hold 110,000 or so clones, with 78% observed a single time. The starting material was peripheral blood, obtained from a patient treated with radiotherapy plus ipilimumab. Receptors were obtained from a human donor with non-small cell lung cancer who had a partial response to radiotherapy plus ipilimumab.

This chain joins TRBV28 and TRBJ2-5, with 8 bases that match TRBD2. The V and J ends lost 3 bases and 4 bases, in that order; junction bases with no gene match: 1. CDR3 length: 13 amino acids. CDR1 and CDR2 from the germline V gene are MDHEN and SYDVKM. The CDR3 loop is CASSFAGGETQYF. The CDR3 DNA reads as TGTGCCAGCAGTTTTGCGGGAGGAGAGACCCAGTACTTC.

The rearrangement joins TRBV11-2 to TRBJ1-1, with D tentatively TRBD1 (6 bases). The CDR3 sequence is 13 residues long. V was cut by 4 bases and J by 11 bases, with 17 bases left in between. CDR1 and CDR2 from the germline V gene are SGHAT and FQNNGV. The CDR3 reads CASSSPQGGWAFF. The CDR3 region has the DNA TGTGCCAGCAGCTCACCTCAAGGGGGATGGGCTTTCTTT.

The gene calls are TRBV29-1 and TRBJ2-1; TRBD2 agrees at 11 bases. With V trimmed by 0 bases and J by 1 base, 5 bases remained unmatched. Germline V lookup: CDR1 SQVTM, CDR2 ANQGSEA. This CDR3 region has 17 residues. As DNA, the CDR3 is TGCAGCGTTGAAGATTTCCCTAGCGGGAGGTCCTACAATGAGCAGTTCTTC. Its translation: CSVEDFPSGRSYNEQFF.

The CDR3, as DNA: TGTGCCAGCAGTTCACTCTCGGGGAATGAAAAACTGTTTTTT. It codes for CASSSLSGNEKLFF. V gene TRBV27 combines with J gene TRBJ1-4; unclear D gene. V was shortened by 4 bases and J by 5 bases, with 11 bases between the two germline ends. This CDR3 region has 14 residues. Germline CDR1 and CDR2: MNHEY and SMNVEV (reference sequence). The full variable domain, in which reference TRBV27 and TRBJ1-4 provide the parts outside the CDR3, is EAQVTQNPRYLITVTGKKLTVTCSQNMNHEYMSWYRQDPGLGLRQIYYSMNVEVTDKGDVPEGYKVSRKEKRNFPLILESPSPNQTSLYFCASSSLSGNEKLFFGSGTQLSVL.

The chain has TRBV7-2 and TRBJ2-3, with 7 nucleotides matching TRBD2. V shed 5 bases, J shed 0 bases, and the junction held 8 bases outside the gene matches. Germline V lookup: CDR1 SGHTA, CDR2 FQGNSA. This CDR3 is 16 amino acids long. CDR3 sequence reads: CASSPWLAESTDTQYF. DNA of the CDR3: TGTGCCAGCAGCCCCTGGCTAGCGGAGAGCACAGATACGCAGTATTTT.

The chain couples TRBV5-1 to TRBJ1-1; TRBD1 agrees at 7 bases. Germline-derived CDR1 and CDR2 are SGHRS and YFSETQ. V shed 4 bases, J shed 1 base, and the junction held 4 bases outside the gene matches. CDR3 size: 14 residues. DNA of the CDR3: TGCGCCAGCAGCACCGGGACAGCGAACACTGAAGCTTTCTTT. Encoded protein: CASSTGTANTEAFF. The full variable domain, its missing parts supplied by reference TRBV5-1 and TRBJ1-1, is KAGVTQTPRYLIKTRGQQVTLSCSPISGHRSVSWYQQTPGQGLQFLFEYFSETQRNKGNFPGRFSGRQFSNSRSEMNVSTLELGDSALYLCASSTGTANTEAFFGQGTRLTVV.

The chain joins TRBV2 to TRBJ2-1; TRBD2 matches at 10 bases. The ends lost 1 base at V and 6 bases at J; junction bases unmatched: 12. The CDR3 spans 18 residues. In germline, CDR1 is SNHLY, CDR2 FYNNEI. In nucleotides, the CDR3 is TGTGCCAGCAGTGAAGGCCTAGCGGGAGTCGGTAGGAGCAATGAGCAGTTCTTC. Translating gives CASSEGLAGVGRSNEQFF.

The sample holds one count of this clone. V usage is TRBV19 and J usage is TRBJ1-6; TRBD1 matches at 8 bases. CDR3 length equals 14 residues. Per germline, CDR1 LNHDA and CDR2 SQIVND (reference sequence). The ends lost 6 bases at V and 9 bases at J; junction bases unmatched: 7. The CDR3 nucleotides read TGTGCCAGTAGATACCAGGGGGCTCGTTCACCCCTCCACTTT. Translated, it gives CASRYQGARSPLHF.